The sequence of this TCR beta chain was determined in a study of cytotoxic CD8 clonotypes in ibrutinib-treated CLL. On this clone: The antigen remains unidentified.

General study results and limits: Among the clonotypes, public ones were uncommon and contracted or held stable on treatment.

This CDR3 comprises 15 residues. Germline assignment: CDR1 MDHEN and CDR2 SYDVKM. V was pared by 6 bases and J by 5 bases, with 16 bases between. Depth targeted 1 in 200,000 to 1 in 1 million T cells, averaging approximately 9.3x coverage per clonotype. Generated by immunoSEQ multiplex PCR, the TCRdb table keeps only in-frame clones and is missing some. The table has 200,000 to 250,000 clones, more than 65% seen once. The clonotype originates from a human donor with chronic lymphocytic leukemia. This material consisted of PBMCs, taken after 12 months of ibrutinib treatment. V is TRBV28 and J is TRBJ2-2; D is tentatively TRBD1 or TRBD2 (6 bases each). The CDR3 DNA sequence: TGTGCCAGCAGCCAGTCGGGGGCCCGAACCGGGGAGCTGTTTTTT. Protein sequence: CASSQSGARTGELFF.